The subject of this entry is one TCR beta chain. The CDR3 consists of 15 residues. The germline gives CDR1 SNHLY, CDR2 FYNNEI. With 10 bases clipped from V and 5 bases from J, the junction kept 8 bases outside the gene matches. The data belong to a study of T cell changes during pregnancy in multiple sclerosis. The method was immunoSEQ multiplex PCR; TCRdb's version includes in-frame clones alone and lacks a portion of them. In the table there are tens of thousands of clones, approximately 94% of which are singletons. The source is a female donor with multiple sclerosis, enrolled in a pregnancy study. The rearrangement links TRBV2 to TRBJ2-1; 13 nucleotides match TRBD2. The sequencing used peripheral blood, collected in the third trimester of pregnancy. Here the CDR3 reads CATRLAGGLNNEQFF. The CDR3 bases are TGTGCCACCAGACTAGCGGGGGGACTTAACAATGAGCAGTTCTTC.